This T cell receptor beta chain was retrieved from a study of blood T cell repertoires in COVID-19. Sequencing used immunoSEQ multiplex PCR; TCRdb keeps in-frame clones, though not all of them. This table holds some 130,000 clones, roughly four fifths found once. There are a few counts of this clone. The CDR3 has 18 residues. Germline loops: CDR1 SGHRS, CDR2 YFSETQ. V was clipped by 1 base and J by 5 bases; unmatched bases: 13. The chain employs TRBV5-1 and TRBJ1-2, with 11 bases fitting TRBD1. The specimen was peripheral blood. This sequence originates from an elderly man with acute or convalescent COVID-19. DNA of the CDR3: TGCGCCAGCAGCTTGTCATTACGGACAGGGGGCGAGGGGTATGGCTACACCTTC. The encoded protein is CASSLSLRTGGEGYGYTF.